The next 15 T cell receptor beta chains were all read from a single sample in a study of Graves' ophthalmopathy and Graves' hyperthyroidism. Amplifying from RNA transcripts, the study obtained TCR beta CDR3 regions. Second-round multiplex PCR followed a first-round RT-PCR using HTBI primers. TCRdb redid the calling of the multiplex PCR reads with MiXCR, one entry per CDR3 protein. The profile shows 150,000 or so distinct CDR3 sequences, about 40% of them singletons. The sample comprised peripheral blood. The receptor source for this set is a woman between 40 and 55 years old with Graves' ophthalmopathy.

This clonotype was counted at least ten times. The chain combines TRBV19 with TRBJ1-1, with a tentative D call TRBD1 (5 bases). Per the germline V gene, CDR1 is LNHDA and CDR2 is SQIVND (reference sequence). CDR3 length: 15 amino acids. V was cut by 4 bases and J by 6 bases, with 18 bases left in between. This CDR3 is CASSKTAGRRAEAFF. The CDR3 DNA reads TGTGCCAGTAGTAAGACAGCTGGGCGGAGGGCTGAAGCTTTCTTT. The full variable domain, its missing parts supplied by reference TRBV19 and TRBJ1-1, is DGGITQSPKYLFRKEGQNVTLSCEQNLNHDAMYWYRQDPGQGLRLIYYSQIVNDFQKGDIAEGYSVSREKKESFPLTVTSAQKNPTAFYLCASSKTAGRRAEAFFGQGTRLTVV.

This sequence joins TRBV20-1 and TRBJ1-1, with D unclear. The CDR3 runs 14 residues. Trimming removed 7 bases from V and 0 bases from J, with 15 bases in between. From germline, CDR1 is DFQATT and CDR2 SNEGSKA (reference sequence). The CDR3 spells CSEGRLTLNTEAFF. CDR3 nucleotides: TGCAGTGAGGGCAGGTTGACGCTGAACACTGAAGCTTTCTTT.

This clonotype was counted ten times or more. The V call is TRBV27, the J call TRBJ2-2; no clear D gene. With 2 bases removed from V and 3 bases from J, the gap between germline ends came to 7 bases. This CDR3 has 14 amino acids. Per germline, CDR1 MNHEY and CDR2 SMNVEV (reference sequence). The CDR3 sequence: CASSLAIYTGELFF. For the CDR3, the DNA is TGTGCCAGCAGTTTAGCCATTTACACCGGGGAGCTGTTTTTT.

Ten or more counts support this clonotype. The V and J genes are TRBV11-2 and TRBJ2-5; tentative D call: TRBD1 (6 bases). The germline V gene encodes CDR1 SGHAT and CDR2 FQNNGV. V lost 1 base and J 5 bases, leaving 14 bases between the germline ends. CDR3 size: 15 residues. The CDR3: CASSLGGLREETQYF. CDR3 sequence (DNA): TGTGCCAGCAGCTTAGGGGGGCTAAGGGAGGAGACCCAGTACTTC.

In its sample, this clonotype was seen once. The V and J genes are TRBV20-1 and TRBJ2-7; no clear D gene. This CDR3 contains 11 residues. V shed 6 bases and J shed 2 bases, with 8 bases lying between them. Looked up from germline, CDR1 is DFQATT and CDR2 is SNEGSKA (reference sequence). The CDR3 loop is CSAGGTYEQYF. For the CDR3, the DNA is TGCAGTGCAGGTGGGACCTACGAGCAGTACTTC.

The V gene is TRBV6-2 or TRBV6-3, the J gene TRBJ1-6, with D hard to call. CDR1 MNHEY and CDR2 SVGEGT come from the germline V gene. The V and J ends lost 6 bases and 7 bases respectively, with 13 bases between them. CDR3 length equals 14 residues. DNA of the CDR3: TGTGCCAGCAGCTCCTTGGGCATGAATTCACCCCTCCACTTT. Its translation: CASSSLGMNSPLHF.

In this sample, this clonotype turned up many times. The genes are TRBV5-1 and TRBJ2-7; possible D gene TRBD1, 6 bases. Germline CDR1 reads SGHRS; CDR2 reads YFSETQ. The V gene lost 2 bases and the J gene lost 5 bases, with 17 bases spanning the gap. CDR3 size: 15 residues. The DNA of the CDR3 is TGCGCCAGCAGCTTAACCGGGACATCTTCCCACGAGCAGTACTTC. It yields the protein CASSLTGTSSHEQYF. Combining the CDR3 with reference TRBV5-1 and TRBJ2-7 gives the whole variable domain KAGVTQTPRYLIKTRGQQVTLSCSPISGHRSVSWYQQTPGQGLQFLFEYFSETQRNKGNFPGRFSGRQFSNSRSEMNVSTLELGDSALYLCASSLTGTSSHEQYFGPGTRLTVT.

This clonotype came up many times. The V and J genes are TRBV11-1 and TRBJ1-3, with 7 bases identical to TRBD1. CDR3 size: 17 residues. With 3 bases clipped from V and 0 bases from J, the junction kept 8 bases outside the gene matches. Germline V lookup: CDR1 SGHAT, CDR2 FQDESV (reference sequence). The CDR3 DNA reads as TGTGCCAGCAGCTTCCACAGGGGACCCAACTCTGGAAACACCATATATTTT. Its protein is CASSFHRGPNSGNTIYF.

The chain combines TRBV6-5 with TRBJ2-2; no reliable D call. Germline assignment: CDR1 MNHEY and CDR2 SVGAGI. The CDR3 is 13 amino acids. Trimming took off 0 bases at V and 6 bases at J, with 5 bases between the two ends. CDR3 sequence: CASSYSKSGELFF. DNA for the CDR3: TGTGCCAGCAGTTACTCGAAGTCCGGGGAGCTGTTTTTT.

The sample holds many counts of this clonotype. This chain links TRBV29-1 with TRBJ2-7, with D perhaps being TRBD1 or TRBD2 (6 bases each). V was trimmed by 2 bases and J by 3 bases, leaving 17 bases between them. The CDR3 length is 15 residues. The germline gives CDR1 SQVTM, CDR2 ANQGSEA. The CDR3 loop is CSVEWRGFRGYEQYF. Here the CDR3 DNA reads TGCAGCGTTGAATGGAGGGGGTTTAGGGGCTACGAGCAGTACTTC.

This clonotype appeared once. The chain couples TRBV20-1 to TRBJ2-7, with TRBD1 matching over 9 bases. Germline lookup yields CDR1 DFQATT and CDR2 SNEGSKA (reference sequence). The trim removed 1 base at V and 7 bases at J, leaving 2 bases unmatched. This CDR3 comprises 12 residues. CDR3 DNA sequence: TGCAGTGCTAGAGGACAGGGGGAAGAGCAGTACTTC. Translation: CSARGQGEEQYF.

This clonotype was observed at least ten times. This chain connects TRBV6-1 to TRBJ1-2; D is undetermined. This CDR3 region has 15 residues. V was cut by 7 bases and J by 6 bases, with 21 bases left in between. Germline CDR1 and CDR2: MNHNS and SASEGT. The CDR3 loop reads CASNPSTQPIDGYTF. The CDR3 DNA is TGTGCCAGCAATCCCTCAACCCAGCCGATTGATGGCTACACCTTC.

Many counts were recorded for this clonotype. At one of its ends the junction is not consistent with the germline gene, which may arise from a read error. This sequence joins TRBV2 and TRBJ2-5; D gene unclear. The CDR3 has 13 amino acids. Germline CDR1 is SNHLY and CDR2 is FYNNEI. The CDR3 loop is CASREDVEETQYF. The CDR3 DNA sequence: TGTGCCAGCAGGGAAGACGTGGAAGAGACCCAGTACTTC.

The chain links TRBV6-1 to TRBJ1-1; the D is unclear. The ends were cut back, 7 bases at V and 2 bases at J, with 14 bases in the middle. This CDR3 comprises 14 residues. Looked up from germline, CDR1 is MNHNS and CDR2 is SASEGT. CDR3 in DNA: TGTGCCAGCACTGACGGAATCAGAAACACTGAAGCTTTCTTT. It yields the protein CASTDGIRNTEAFF.

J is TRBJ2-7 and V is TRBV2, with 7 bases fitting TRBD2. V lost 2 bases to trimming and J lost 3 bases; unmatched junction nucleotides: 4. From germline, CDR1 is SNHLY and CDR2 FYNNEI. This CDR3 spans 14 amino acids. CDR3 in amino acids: CASSEPRGSYEQYF. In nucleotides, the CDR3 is TGTGCCAGCAGTGAACCTCGCGGGAGCTACGAGCAGTACTTC. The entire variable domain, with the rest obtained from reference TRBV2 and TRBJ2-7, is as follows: EPEVTQTPSHQVTQMGQEVILRCVPISNHLYFYWYRQILGQKVEFLVSFYNNEISEKSEIFDDQFSVERPDGSNFTLKIRSTKLEDSAMYFCASSEPRGSYEQYFGPGTRLTVT.